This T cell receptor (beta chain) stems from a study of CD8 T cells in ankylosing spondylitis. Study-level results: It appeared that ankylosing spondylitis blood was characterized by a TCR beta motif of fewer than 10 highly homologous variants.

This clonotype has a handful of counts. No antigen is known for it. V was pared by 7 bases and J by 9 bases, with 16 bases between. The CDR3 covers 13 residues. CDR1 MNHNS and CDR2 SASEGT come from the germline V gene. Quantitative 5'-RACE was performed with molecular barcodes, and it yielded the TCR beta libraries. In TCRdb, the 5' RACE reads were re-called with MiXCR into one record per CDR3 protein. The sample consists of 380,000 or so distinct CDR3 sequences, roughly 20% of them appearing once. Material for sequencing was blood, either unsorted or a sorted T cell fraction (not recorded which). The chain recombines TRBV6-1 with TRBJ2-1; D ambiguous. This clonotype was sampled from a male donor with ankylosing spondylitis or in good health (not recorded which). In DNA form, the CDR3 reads TGTGCCAGCAATGAGCGATACCTCTCTGAGCAGTTCTTC. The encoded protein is CASNERYLSEQFF.